The 17 T cell receptor beta chains reported below all come from one sample, sequenced in a study of control samples from healthy donors and cancer patients (dated by TCRdb to the early 2020s). Libraries were built with the immunoSEQ multiplex PCR assay. TCRdb retrieved this table from immuneACCESS and kept in-frame rearrangements only. Not all clones are present; in checked studies, unresolved V genes account for under half, and no reason is known for the remainder. The sample includes about 100,000 clones, with around nine tenths observed a single time. The ten largest make up approximately 3% of the sample. The sequencing input was blood. Source of these receptors: a human donor in good health. The donor label of this sample is uncertain.

The chain recombines TRBV11-3 with TRBJ1-1; D is uncertain. Germline CDR1 reads SGHNT; CDR2 reads YENEEA. V lost 0 bases and J lost 1, with 6 bases in between. CDR3 length: 14 amino acids. CDR3 in DNA: TGTGCCAGCAGCTTAGATAGCGGGAACACTGAAGCTTTCTTT. Translating gives CASSLDSGNTEAFF.

The chain employs TRBV19 and TRBJ1-3; no clear D. CDR1 is LNHDA, CDR2 SQIVND, per germline (reference sequence). Trimming shortened V by 5 bases and J by 4 bases, and 6 bases separated the two germline ends. The CDR3 length is 12 residues. The CDR3 nucleotides are TGTGCCAGTAGTGCCCAAGGAAACACCATATATTTT. It codes for CASSAQGNTIYF.

The rearrangement links TRBV5-1 to TRBJ2-1; 9 bases map to TRBD2. Germline V lookup: CDR1 SGHRS, CDR2 YFSETQ. The CDR3 is made up of 16 amino acids. V was pared by 4 bases and J by 6 bases, with 11 bases of the junction left unmatched. The CDR3 sequence is CASSPGGSGGFNEQFF. CDR3 DNA: TGCGCCAGCAGCCCGGGGGGTAGCGGGGGATTCAATGAGCAGTTCTTC.

This clone came up once. The V gene is TRBV19, the J gene TRBJ1-5, with 7 bases matching TRBD1. Looked up from germline, CDR1 is LNHDA and CDR2 is SQIVND (reference sequence). The CDR3 totals 15 residues. J gave up 5 bases and V 7 bases, and 11 bases lay outside the gene matches. The CDR3 DNA follows: TGTGCCAGTAAAAGGGACAGTCCTTCCGATCAGCCCCAGCATTTT. Translation gives CASKRDSPSDQPQHF.

This chain connects TRBV5-6 to TRBJ1-6; 12 bases agree with TRBD1. The CDR3 has 17 residues. V was clipped by 3 bases and J by 4 bases; unmatched bases: 5. The V gene's germline CDR1 is SGHDT and CDR2 YYEEEE. The CDR3 sequence is CASSSGTGGFYNSPLHF. The CDR3 nucleotides are TGTGCCAGCAGCTCCGGGACAGGGGGCTTTTATAATTCACCCCTCCACTTT.

In its sample, this clone was seen once. The V call is TRBV27, the J call TRBJ1-5; D call uncertain. V lost 5 bases and J 4 bases, leaving 12 bases between the germline ends. The germline V gene encodes CDR1 MNHEY and CDR2 SMNVEV (reference sequence). The CDR3 consists of 14 residues. The CDR3 bases are TGTGCCAGCAGTCTCTACTTAGGGAATCAGCCCCAGCATTTT. As protein: CASSLYLGNQPQHF.

V gene TRBV9 combines with J gene TRBJ2-1; D is unclear. Looked up from germline, CDR1 is SGDLS and CDR2 is YYNGEE. This CDR3 has 13 amino acids. V was clipped by 0 bases and J by 8 bases, with 9 bases between them. In nucleotides, the CDR3 is TGTGCCAGCAGCGTAGGCTCTTCTTATGAGCAGTTCTTC. Protein sequence: CASSVGSSYEQFF.

As DNA, the CDR3 is TGTGCCAGCAGCCCCGGGACAGGGGCCGAGCAGTACTTC. It specifies CASSPGTGAEQYF. This rearrangement joins TRBV11-2 to TRBJ2-7; 10 nucleotides match TRBD1. The CDR3 runs 13 residues. The V segment lost 5 bases and the J segment 6 bases; nucleotides outside the gene matches: 4. Germline V gene sequence: CDR1 SGHAT, CDR2 FQNNGV.

As regards this clone: Other DNA sequences of this sample code for an identical CDR3. The chain recombines TRBV6-6 with TRBJ1-5; a possible D gene is TRBD1 (5 bases). CDR3 size: 15 residues. CDR1 and CDR2 from the germline V gene are MNHNY and SVGAGI (reference sequence). Trimming removed 3 bases at V and 2 bases at J, with 11 bases between. The CDR3 loop is CASSYGGSGNQPQHF. The CDR3 DNA reads as TGTGCCAGCAGTTATGGGGGGTCAGGCAATCAGCCCCAGCATTTT.

The genes are TRBV18 and TRBJ1-4; a possible D gene is TRBD1 (6 bases). Per the germline V gene, CDR1 is KGHSH and CDR2 is LQKENI. The CDR3 is made up of 16 amino acids. Trimming shortened V by 2 bases and J by 4 bases, and 14 bases separated the two germline ends. The CDR3 loop reads CASSPEQGVFNEKLFF. The CDR3 nucleotides read TGTGCCAGCTCACCAGAACAGGGCGTATTTAATGAAAAACTGTTTTTT.

The chain carries TRBV19 and TRBJ1-6; D not certain. CDR3 length equals 15 residues. Trimming removed 3 bases from V and 0 bases from J, with 6 bases in between. The V gene's germline CDR1 is LNHDA and CDR2 SQIVND (reference sequence). The CDR3 nucleotides read TGTGCCAGTAGTATCACAGCCTCCTATAATTCACCCCTCCACTTT. Translated: CASSITASYNSPLHF.

This clone was seen only a few times. Here the CDR3 reads CASSVEQGDIYGYTF. In nucleotides, the CDR3 is TGCGCCAGCAGCGTTGAACAGGGGGATATCTATGGCTACACCTTC. The chain employs TRBV4-3 and TRBJ1-2; TRBD1 aligns across 8 bases. V lost 5 bases and J lost 4; bases outside the gene matches: 9. The CDR3 is made up of 15 amino acids. Germline V gene data show CDR1 as LGHNA and CDR2 as YSLEER.

As regards this clone: The same CDR3 arises from other DNA sequences in this sample as well. This sequence joins TRBV19 and TRBJ1-1; D remains ambiguous. Trimming cost V 6 bases and J 1 base, with 9 bases left between them. Germline V CDR1 and CDR2: LNHDA, SQIVND (reference sequence). This CDR3 is 13 amino acids long. The CDR3 DNA is TGTGCCAGTAGCCTCACGAGGAACACTGAAGCTTTCTTT. Encoded protein: CASSLTRNTEAFF.

The chain couples TRBV5-1 to TRBJ2-2; 15 bases fit TRBD2. CDR1 and CDR2 from the germline V gene are SGHRS and YFSETQ. The CDR3 sequence is 17 residues long. The junction had 5 bases not matched to a gene; V was cut back by 3 bases and J by 5 bases. The DNA of the CDR3 is TGCGCCAGCAGCTCCTCGGGACTAGCGGGGGGTACCGGGGAGCTGTTTTTT. Its protein product is CASSSSGLAGGTGELFF.

This sequence joins TRBV6-6 and TRBJ1-4, with a tentative D call TRBD1 (6 bases). The V gene's germline CDR1 is MNHNY and CDR2 SVGAGI (reference sequence). The V end was cut by 5 bases, the J end by 8 bases, with 21 bases between. The CDR3 runs to 16 residues. CDR3 loop: CASSKEQGFKKEKLFF. The CDR3 DNA follows: TGTGCCAGCAGTAAAGAACAGGGTTTTAAGAAGGAAAAACTGTTTTTT.

This chain connects TRBV28 to TRBJ1-4; D uncertain. Germline V gene lookup returns CDR1 MDHEN and CDR2 SYDVKM. The CDR3 is 10 amino acids. V lost 5 bases and J lost 7, with 2 bases in between. The CDR3, as DNA: TGTGCCAGCAGTGGTGAAAAACTGTTTTTT. Translated: CASSGEKLFF.

Here the CDR3 DNA reads TGTGCCAGCAGCATAGACCTGGGGACTAATGAAAAACTGTTTTTT. It codes for CASSIDLGTNEKLFF. The chain carries TRBV7-9 and TRBJ1-4; D not resolved. With 5 bases removed from V and 2 bases from J, the gap between germline ends came to 12 bases. The CDR3 spans 15 residues. From germline, CDR1 is SEHNR and CDR2 FQNEAQ (reference sequence). The whole variable domain, filled in from reference TRBV7-9 and TRBJ1-4, reads DTGVSQNPRHKITKRGQNVTFRCDPISEHNRLYWYRQTLGQGPEFLTYFQNEAQLEKSRLLSDRFSAERPKGSFSTLEIQRTEQGDSAMYLCASSIDLGTNEKLFFGSGTQLSVL.